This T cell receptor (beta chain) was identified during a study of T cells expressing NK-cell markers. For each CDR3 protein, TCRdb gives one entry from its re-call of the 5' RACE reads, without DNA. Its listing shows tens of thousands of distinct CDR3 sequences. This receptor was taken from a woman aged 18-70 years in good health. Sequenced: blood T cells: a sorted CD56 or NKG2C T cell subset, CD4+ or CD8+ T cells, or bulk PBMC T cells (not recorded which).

CDR3: CASSRKGGNEQFF. V usage is TRBV4-1 and J usage is TRBJ2-1; as DNA is missing, the TRBD1 call by TCRdb cannot be tested. Germline V gene sequence: CDR1 MGHRA, CDR2 YSYEKL. The CDR3 extends over 13 amino acids.